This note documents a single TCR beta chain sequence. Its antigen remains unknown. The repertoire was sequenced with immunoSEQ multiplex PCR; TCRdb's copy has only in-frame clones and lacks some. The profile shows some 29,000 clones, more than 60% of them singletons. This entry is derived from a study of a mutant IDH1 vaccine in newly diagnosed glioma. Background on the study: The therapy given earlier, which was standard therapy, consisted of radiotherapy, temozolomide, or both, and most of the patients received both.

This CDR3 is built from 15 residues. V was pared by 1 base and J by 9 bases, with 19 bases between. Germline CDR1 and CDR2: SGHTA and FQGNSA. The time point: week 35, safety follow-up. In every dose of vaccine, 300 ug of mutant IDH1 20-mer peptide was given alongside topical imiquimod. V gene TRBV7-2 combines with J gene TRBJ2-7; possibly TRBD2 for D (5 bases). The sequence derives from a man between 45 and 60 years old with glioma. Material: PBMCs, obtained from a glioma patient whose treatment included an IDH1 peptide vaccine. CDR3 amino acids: CASSLDGRAVAGQYF. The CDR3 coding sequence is TGTGCCAGCAGCTTAGACGGCAGAGCGGTTGCGGGGCAGTACTTC.